This passage covers 10 T cell receptor beta chains from one sample sequenced in a study of cytomegalovirus exposure and HLA in healthy donors. Libraries were prepared by immunoSEQ multiplex PCR; TCRdb keeps only in-frame clonotypes and omits some of them. The table lists 200,000 to 300,000 clones, 90% of them singletons. The sequenced sample consisted of PBMCs. These receptors were taken from a woman in her thirties in good health and CMV-seronegative.

The rearrangement uses TRBV2 and TRBJ2-4; 10 nucleotides align to TRBD1. Germline V gene sequence: CDR1 SNHLY, CDR2 FYNNEI. The CDR3 length is 15 residues. Germline trimming cut 5 bases from V and 3 bases from J; bases unmatched to any gene: 4. CDR3 sequence (DNA): TGTGCCAGCAGTCAGGACAGGGGGAACAAAAACATTCAGTACTTC. Protein sequence: CASSQDRGNKNIQYF.

The chain links TRBV19 to TRBJ2-7; TRBD1 is a possible D gene (5 bases). The V end was cut by 6 bases, the J end by 0 bases, with 12 bases between. CDR3 size: 14 residues. Germline lookup yields CDR1 LNHDA and CDR2 SQIVND (reference sequence). CDR3 region: CASRIRGGSYEQYF. CDR3 DNA: TGTGCCAGTAGGATTAGGGGTGGCTCCTACGAGCAGTACTTC.

The gene calls are TRBV21-1 and TRBJ2-7. TRBV21-1 corresponds to a pseudogene. This CDR3 is 13 amino acids long. CDR3 sequence reads: CASNGQASYEQYF. As DNA, the CDR3 is TGTGCCAGTAACGGTCAGGCTAGCTACGAGCAGTACTTC.

This clone has only a few counts. The V call is TRBV19, the J call TRBJ1-1; possible D gene TRBD1, 6 bases. Germline CDR1 reads LNHDA; CDR2 reads SQIVND (reference sequence). Trimming left V 6 bases short and J 4 bases short, with 15 bases between. The CDR3 extends over 14 amino acids. CDR3 nucleotides: TGTGCCAGTAGGGGGGACACTTGGGGCACTGAAGCTTTCTTT. Translated: CASRGDTWGTEAFF. Filled out from reference TRBV19 and TRBJ1-1, the complete variable domain reads DGGITQSPKYLFRKEGQNVTLSCEQNLNHDAMYWYRQDPGQGLRLIYYSQIVNDFQKGDIAEGYSVSREKKESFPLTVTSAQKNPTAFYLCASRGDTWGTEAFFGQGTRLTVV.

The chain uses TRBV27 and TRBJ2-3; D might be TRBD1 (6 bases). Germline V CDR1 and CDR2: MNHEY, SMNVEV (reference sequence). The CDR3 sequence is 16 residues long. Trimming shortened V by 4 bases and J by 1 base, and 15 bases separated the two germline ends. Written as DNA, the CDR3 is TGTGCCAGCAGTTACGGACAGAATTTTCGCACAGATACGCAGTATTTT. Amino acids: CASSYGQNFRTDTQYF.

The chain is built from TRBV6-5 and TRBJ2-3; D is possibly TRBD1 (6 bases). Trimming pared 2 bases from V and 4 bases from J, leaving 16 bases between. Germline lookup yields CDR1 MNHEY and CDR2 SVGAGI. This CDR3 region has 16 residues. The CDR3 DNA reads as TGTGCCAGCAGTTACGCTTTGGGGGCGCGTCCAGATACGCAGTATTTT. Translation: CASSYALGARPDTQYF.

The chain joins TRBV4-2 to TRBJ2-7; maybe TRBD1 (5 bases). The CDR3 consists of 15 residues. V lost 6 bases, J lost 1 base, and 16 bases lay in between. Germline CDR1 LGHNA, CDR2 YNFKEQ. DNA of the CDR3: TGTGCCAGCAGACATACAGGATTGTCATCCTACGAGCAGTACTTC. Protein sequence: CASRHTGLSSYEQYF.

The rearrangement joins TRBV23-1 to TRBJ2-2; D assignment may be TRBD1 or TRBD2 (10 bases each). TRBV23-1 falls under the ORF class, with uncertain function. There are 23 residues in the CDR3. V lost 2 bases, J lost 5 bases, and 36 bases lay in between. This chain's CDR3 is CASSQPSVGTGDLAGEDTGELFF. The CDR3 DNA reads TGCGCCAGCAGTCAACCTTCCGTCGGGACAGGGGATCTAGCGGGAGAAGATACCGGGGAGCTGTTTTTT.

The rearrangement joins TRBV14 to TRBJ2-4; 11 bases map to TRBD1. The germline gives CDR1 SGHDN, CDR2 FVKESK. The CDR3 runs to 17 residues. The ends lost 3 bases at V and 2 bases at J; junction bases unmatched: 6. CDR3 region: CASSQIGQGASKNIQYF. In DNA form, the CDR3 reads TGTGCCAGCAGCCAGATAGGACAGGGGGCATCCAAAAACATTCAGTACTTC. Full variable domain (rest looked up from reference TRBV14 and TRBJ2-4): EAGVTQFPSHSVIEKGQTVTLRCDPISGHDNLYWYRRVMGKEIKFLLHFVKESKQDESGMPNNRFLAERTGGTYSTLKVQPAELEDSGVYFCASSQIGQGASKNIQYFGAGTRLSVL.

This chain connects TRBV27 to TRBJ2-1; 10 positions match TRBD2. CDR1 and CDR2 from the germline V gene are MNHEY and SMNVEV (reference sequence). Unmatched junction bases numbered 6, after V lost 7 bases and J lost 3 bases. CDR3 size: 15 residues. The CDR3 DNA follows: TGTGCCAGCACTCTAGCTAGCGGGAGCTACAATGAGCAGTTCTTC. Its translation is CASTLASGSYNEQFF.